This is a list of T cell receptor beta chains from one sample in a study of cytomegalovirus exposure and HLA in healthy donors. The table came from immunoSEQ multiplex PCR; TCRdb's copy has only in-frame clones and leaves some out. The sample has about 190,000 clones, 65% to 75% seen once. The sample was PBMCs. Source of these receptors: a man aged 30 to 39 in good health and CMV-seropositive. Both conserved end residues are part of each CDR3. Each record gives: V gene, J gene, D gene, clone size, CDR3 DNA, CDR3 protein. A D gene is named only where the DNA matches it firmly. Only part of the rows carry a size: once, few, many, or a class if the clone is expanded.

>TRBV9|TRBJ2-2|TRBD2|few
TGTGCCAGCAGCGTAGAGGGGAGCGGGAGGACTTACACCGGGGAGCTGTTTTTT
CASSVEGSGRTYTGELFF
>TRBV6-5|TRBJ1-1|-|-
TGTGCCGTCCTTCGGAACACTGAAGCTTTCTTT
CAVLRNTEAFF
>TRBV9|TRBJ2-1|TRBD2|-
TGTGCCAGCAGCTCGGGGGGGAGTAGGTACAATGAGCAGTTCTTC
CASSSGGSRYNEQFF
>TRBV25-1|TRBJ2-7|TRBD1|-
TGTGCCAGCACGACCTGGACAGGGATAGCCTACGAGCAGTACTTC
CASTTWTGIAYEQYF
>TRBV30|TRBJ1-2|-|-
TGTGCCTGGAGTGGCGGGGTGGGCGGCTACACCTTC
CAWSGGVGGYTF
>TRBV19|TRBJ2-7|TRBD2|-
TGTGCCAGTAGTCGAGGGGCTCTAGCGGGGGATGTCTACGAGCAGTACTTC
CASSRGALAGDVYEQYF
>TRBV5-4|TRBJ2-2|TRBD1|-
TGTGCCAGCAGCGATCGGACAGGGGCCCTCGGCGGGGAGCTGTTTTTT
CASSDRTGALGGELFF
>TRBV5-1|TRBJ2-7|-|-
TGCGCCAGCAGCTTTACTGGCGTCCAACAGGACGAGCAGTACTTC
CASSFTGVQQDEQYF
>TRBV19|TRBJ2-3|TRBD2|-
TGTGCCAGTGAGGGGACTAGCGGGGGGTGGGGCCATACGCAGTATTTT
CASEGTSGGWGHTQYF
>TRBV6-6|TRBJ1-1|TRBD1|-
TGTGCCAGCAGTAACCCCGGGACAGCTGAAGCTTTCTTT
CASSNPGTAEAFF
>TRBV28|TRBJ2-6|-|-
TGTGCCAGCAGTTCATCGGGGAGTCCTGGGGCCAACGTCCTGACTTTC
CASSSSGSPGANVLTF
>TRBV29-1|TRBJ2-1|TRBD1|few
TGCAGCGTCGGACAGGCCGGTAGGGGCAATGAGCAGTTCTTC
CSVGQAGRGNEQFF
>TRBV2|TRBJ2-3|TRBD1|-
TGTGCCAAGACCGGGACAGAACCCACAGATACGCAGTATTTT
CAKTGTEPTDTQYF
>TRBV5-4|TRBJ2-2|TRBD1|-
TGTGCCAGCAGCTTTATACAGGGGGAAGGCGGGGAGCTGTTTTTT
CASSFIQGEGGELFF
>TRBV9|TRBJ2-1|-|-
TGTGCCAGCGACGGGGGGCTGGGGGGTGAGCAGTTCTTC
CASDGGLGGEQFF
>TRBV30|TRBJ1-6|-|-
TGTGCCTGGAGTTTAGGACAGTTTAATTCACCCCTCCACTTT
CAWSLGQFNSPLHF
>TRBV11-2|TRBJ2-3|-|-
TGTGCCAGCAGCTTAGTAACTGGGCTCAATACGCAGTATTTT
CASSLVTGLNTQYF
>TRBV6-5|TRBJ2-1|TRBD2|few
TGTGCCAGCAGTACCTTAGCGGGAGCGGGGAATGAGCAGTTCTTC
CASSTLAGAGNEQFF
>TRBV6-5|TRBJ2-7|-|-
TGTGCCAGCAGTTACAGGCGGCACTCCTACGAGCAGTACTTC
CASSYRRHSYEQYF
>TRBV5-1|TRBJ2-7|TRBD1|few
TGCGCCAGCAGTGAGGGGACAGGGGGAGGTTTTAGCGAGCAGTACTTC
CASSEGTGGGFSEQYF
>TRBV23-1|TRBJ2-7|TRBD1|-
TGCGCCGTACTCAAACAGGGGTCCGCCGAGCAGTACTTC
CAVLKQGSAEQYF
>TRBV25-1|TRBJ2-3|-|-
TGTGCCAGCAGTGAAGCCAGGAGCACAGATACGCAGTATTTT
CASSEARSTDTQYF
>TRBV10-3|TRBJ2-2|TRBD2|few
TGTGCCATCAGGGGACTACAAAACACCGGGGAGCTGTTTTTT
CAIRGLQNTGELFF
>TRBV19|TRBJ1-4|TRBD1|-
TGTGCCGGACGGACGCAGGGGGAAGAAAAACTGTTTTTT
CAGRTQGEEKLFF
>TRBV6-1|TRBJ1-2|-|-
TGTGCCAGCAGCCTACAGGGTGTCTATGGCTACACCTTC
CASSLQGVYGYTF
>TRBV19|TRBJ2-7|-|-
TGTGCCAGTAGTATAGCTACCTCCTACGAGCAGTACTTC
CASSIATSYEQYF
>TRBV30|TRBJ2-1|-|-
TGTGCCTGGAGTGTGTATGATGAGCAGTTCTTC
CAWSVYDEQFF
>TRBV5-1|TRBJ2-7|TRBD2|-
TGCGCCAGCAGCTTAGGGACTAGCGGTTACGAGCAGTACTTC
CASSLGTSGYEQYF
>TRBV27|TRBJ2-5|-|-
TGTGCCAGCATCCGTACAAAGGAGACCCAGTACTTC
CASIRTKETQYF
>TRBV4-3|TRBJ2-7|TRBD1|-
TGCGCCAGCAGCCAAGAGAGCAGGGGGAGCTACGAGCAGTACTTC
CASSQESRGSYEQYF
>TRBV28|TRBJ2-2|-|-
TGTGCCAGCAGTTTTAAAACAGGGTGGTACACCGGGGAGCTGTTTTTT
CASSFKTGWYTGELFF
>TRBV7-9|TRBJ2-1|-|once
TGTGCCAGCACCTCAACGGACAGAATACTAGTCCTCTCCTACAATGAGCAGTTCTTC
CASTSTDRILVLSYNEQFF
>TRBV21-1|TRBJ1-6|-|-
TGTGCCAGCAGCAAAGGCGCGTCGGGGAATTCACCCCTCCACTTT
CASSKGASGNSPLHF
>TRBV29-1|TRBJ2-7|TRBD1|-
TGCAGCGTGACAATGGGGACAGGAGCCTACGAGCAGTACTTC
CSVTMGTGAYEQYF
>TRBV7-8|TRBJ2-5|TRBD1|-
TGTGCCAGCAGCTTAGCCGACAGGGATATGGAGACCCAGTACTTC
CASSLADRDMETQYF